This is a list of T cell receptor beta chains from one sample in a study of cytomegalovirus exposure and HLA in healthy donors. Libraries were prepared by immunoSEQ multiplex PCR; TCRdb keeps only in-frame clonotypes and omits some of them. The profile shows about 200,000 clones, roughly 85% of them singletons. The specimen sequenced was PBMCs. Source of these receptors: a male donor in good health and CMV-seronegative. The conserved cysteine and the conserved F or W are not part of the CDR3 here.

v_call: TRBV9; j_call: TRBJ2-7; cdr3_aa: ASSVGDRVLSEQY
v_call: TRBV6-1; j_call: TRBJ1-5; cdr3_aa: ASSDLRSTAPQH
v_call: TRBV5-1; j_call: TRBJ2-4; cdr3_aa: ASSLVGGADIQY
v_call: TRBV30; j_call: TRBJ1-1; cdr3_aa: AWSVRLAGKTEAF
v_call: TRBV18; j_call: TRBJ2-2; cdr3_aa: ASSRGATSNTGELF
v_call: TRBV27; j_call: TRBJ1-1; cdr3_aa: ASRESEGGAEAF
v_call: TRBV27; j_call: TRBJ2-7; cdr3_aa: ASRRSSYEQY
v_call: TRBV29-1; j_call: TRBJ1-3; cdr3_aa: SVGDSSGNTIY
v_call: TRBV4-1; j_call: TRBJ2-5; cdr3_aa: ASSLAGTGSETQY
v_call: TRBV9; j_call: TRBJ2-1; cdr3_aa: ASSAEGLINEQF
v_call: TRBV7-7; j_call: TRBJ2-7; cdr3_aa: ASSQATGGHYEQY
v_call: TRBV28; j_call: TRBJ2-1; cdr3_aa: ASSSGRRGRARAASYNEQF
v_call: TRBV7-3; j_call: TRBJ1-2; cdr3_aa: AQRVDRNYGYT
v_call: TRBV4-3; j_call: TRBJ1-1; cdr3_aa: ASSQDATRDTEAF
v_call: TRBV27; j_call: .; cdr3_aa: ASSLRMSYEQY
v_call: TRBV11-3; j_call: TRBJ2-1; cdr3_aa: ASSVDRNSYNEQF
v_call: TRBV7-2; j_call: TRBJ1-1; cdr3_aa: ASSLYRPGQGSEAF
v_call: TRBV18; j_call: TRBJ1-3; cdr3_aa: ASSTGQGAGNTIY
v_call: TRBV7-9; j_call: TRBJ2-5; cdr3_aa: ASSRGQMQETQY
v_call: TRBV6-1; j_call: TRBJ1-2; cdr3_aa: ASESGQGRIYGYT
v_call: TRBV9; j_call: TRBJ2-7; cdr3_aa: ASSVGSDYSSYEQY
v_call: TRBV28; j_call: TRBJ1-4; cdr3_aa: ASSFLSGGPGEKLF
v_call: TRBV4-1; j_call: TRBJ2-6; cdr3_aa: ASSIVGQGAPSGANVLT
v_call: TRBV9; j_call: TRBJ2-2; cdr3_aa: ASSTVANTGELF
v_call: TRBV11-1; j_call: TRBJ2-6; cdr3_aa: ASSFFGQGISGANVLT
v_call: TRBV28; j_call: TRBJ1-5; cdr3_aa: ASSAPRQPQH
v_call: TRBV5-8; j_call: TRBJ2-7; cdr3_aa: ASSSLYEQY
v_call: TRBV27; j_call: TRBJ2-2; cdr3_aa: ASSLGTGFRTGELF
v_call: TRBV28; j_call: TRBJ2-5; cdr3_aa: ASSLIGTSGSATQY
v_call: TRBV11-2; j_call: TRBJ2-1; cdr3_aa: ATLAGGVYNEQF
v_call: TRBV4-3; j_call: TRBJ2-1; cdr3_aa: ASSQDGVAGAPNEQF
v_call: TRBV18; j_call: TRBJ2-7; cdr3_aa: ASSPQTGSGEQY
v_call: TRBV13; j_call: TRBJ1-4; cdr3_aa: ASSQEGAKLF
v_call: TRBV10-3; j_call: TRBJ2-5; cdr3_aa: AISDPAGGRETQY
v_call: TRBV14; j_call: TRBJ1-2; cdr3_aa: ASSEGLTGANYGYT
v_call: TRBV9; j_call: TRBJ1-3; cdr3_aa: ASSGVRGNTIY
v_call: TRBV5-4; j_call: TRBJ2-3; cdr3_aa: ASSWTSGRVDTQY
v_call: TRBV5-1; j_call: TRBJ2-5; cdr3_aa: ASSFGSGWETQY
v_call: TRBV28; j_call: TRBJ1-5; cdr3_aa: ATHGGVNQPQH
v_call: TRBV4-3; j_call: TRBJ2-3; cdr3_aa: ASSQEYPSGTTNTDTQY
v_call: TRBV5-4; j_call: TRBJ2-1; cdr3_aa: ASSAGPGQLLNEQF
v_call: TRBV10-3; j_call: TRBJ1-1; cdr3_aa: AIGTWDTEAF
v_call: TRBV7-9; j_call: TRBJ2-1; cdr3_aa: ASSLAPSGGFNEQF
v_call: TRBV2; j_call: TRBJ2-3; cdr3_aa: ASSEAGGFTDTQY
v_call: TRBV6-1; j_call: TRBJ1-5; cdr3_aa: ASSAPGQGLGNQPQH
v_call: TRBV9; j_call: TRBJ2-5; cdr3_aa: ASSVANGGRGQETQY
v_call: TRBV9; j_call: TRBJ1-1; cdr3_aa: ASSPNGVEAF
v_call: TRBV7-2; j_call: TRBJ2-5; cdr3_aa: ASSPRGTQY
v_call: TRBV7-2; j_call: TRBJ1-5; cdr3_aa: ASSLAPGLLNQPQH
v_call: TRBV27; j_call: TRBJ2-7; cdr3_aa: ASSLSTSGTGYYEQY
v_call: TRBV5-1; j_call: TRBJ2-1; cdr3_aa: ASSWDRNEQF
v_call: TRBV7-9; j_call: TRBJ1-2; cdr3_aa: ASSSGQDDRSYGYT
v_call: TRBV11-2; j_call: TRBJ2-7; cdr3_aa: ASSFGGQGIYEQY
v_call: TRBV5-1; j_call: TRBJ1-5; cdr3_aa: ASSLGGAGDQPQH
v_call: TRBV18; j_call: TRBJ1-1; cdr3_aa: ASSQGAATEAF
v_call: TRBV7-3; j_call: TRBJ1-2; cdr3_aa: ASSPQGGDGYT
v_call: TRBV4-1; j_call: TRBJ1-5; cdr3_aa: ASSQDHHSLIRGNQPQH
v_call: TRBV28; j_call: TRBJ2-7; cdr3_aa: ASRGTGSYEQY
v_call: TRBV11-3; j_call: TRBJ2-1; cdr3_aa: ASSSTSGRNNEQF